These 20 T cell receptor beta chains were sequenced from one sample in a study of technical replicates of blood from several donors. TCRdb keeps only in-frame clones here, not all; method: immunoSEQ multiplex PCR. The data show tens of thousands of clones, around 94% seen once. What was sequenced was T cells isolated from PBMCs. These TCRs come from a human donor in good health.

This clone was seen a few times. V is TRBV5-6 and J is TRBJ2-3, with D maybe TRBD1 (6 bases). The CDR3 is 14 amino acids. Germline CDR1 SGHDT, CDR2 YYEEEE. The ends were cut back, 8 bases at V and 3 bases at J, with 16 bases in the middle. The CDR3 is CASCIGGHTDTQYF. The CDR3 DNA reads as TGTGCCAGTTGTATAGGGGGTCATACAGATACGCAGTATTTT.

The chain recombines TRBV7-3 with TRBJ1-2; 7 bases map to TRBD1. The germline gives CDR1 SGHTA, CDR2 FQGTGA. The CDR3 has 11 residues. V gave up 4 bases and J gave up 14 bases; unmatched junction bases: 7. CDR3 nucleotides: TGTGCCAGCAGCTCACAGGGGAGCCTAACCTTC. Its protein product is CASSSQGSLTF. The variable domain in full, completed from reference TRBV7-3 and TRBJ1-2, reads GAGVSQTPSNKVTEKGKYVELRCDPISGHTALYWYRQSLGQGPEFLIYFQGTGAADDSGLPNDRFFAVRPEGSVSTLKIQRTERGDSAVYLCASSSQGSLTFGSGTRLTVV.

This chain uses TRBV11-3 with TRBJ2-3, with TRBD2 matching over 13 bases. J gave up 2 bases and V 5 bases, and 10 bases lay outside the gene matches. Germline CDR1 SGHNT, CDR2 YENEEA. CDR3 length: 18 residues. The CDR3 bases are TGTGCCAGCAGCCTGACTAGCGGGGGGCTGGGGGCCACAGATACGCAGTATTTT. Its protein is CASSLTSGGLGATDTQYF.

J is TRBJ2-4 and V is TRBV19; 7 nucleotides align to TRBD1. Trimming removed 0 bases from V and 0 bases from J; junction bases left unmatched: 8. Germline CDR1 reads LNHDA; CDR2 reads SQIVND (reference sequence). The CDR3 is 18 residues long. The DNA of the CDR3 is TGTGCCAGTAGTATAGAGGGGACAGAGGGATTAGCCAAAAACATTCAGTACTTC. It encodes CASSIEGTEGLAKNIQYF.

The CDR3 DNA reads TGTGCCAGCAGCCTCAGTGGCCGCCTTACCTACGAGCAGTACTTC. Translating it yields CASSLSGRLTYEQYF. The chain is built from TRBV5-6 and TRBJ2-7; unclear D gene. In germline, CDR1 is SGHDT, CDR2 YYEEEE. There are 15 residues in the CDR3. V shed 4 bases and J shed 2 bases, with 16 bases lying between them.

The J gene is TRBJ1-1, the V gene TRBV11-3; D may be TRBD1 (6 bases). CDR3 size: 14 residues. The V end lost 3 bases, the J end lost 1 base, and 9 bases lay between the germline ends. Germline V gene lookup returns CDR1 SGHNT and CDR2 YENEEA. The CDR3 nucleotides are TGTGCCAGCAGCTTCAGGGGCACGAACACTGAAGCTTTCTTT. It specifies CASSFRGTNTEAFF.

The chain links TRBV27 to TRBJ2-3; tentatively, D is TRBD2 (6 bases). This CDR3 has 14 amino acids. Trimming left V 4 bases short and J 4 bases short, with 12 bases between. CDR1 is MNHEY, CDR2 SMNVEV, per germline (reference sequence). The CDR3 DNA reads TGTGCCAGCAGTTCGACTAGATTATCAGATACGCAGTATTTT. Translating gives CASSSTRLSDTQYF.

This chain joins TRBV7-2 and TRBJ2-3; TRBD2 agrees at 8 bases. Trimming cost V 4 bases and J 1 base; bases outside gene matches: 10. Germline V gene data show CDR1 as SGHTA and CDR2 as FQGNSA. The CDR3 contains 17 residues. CDR3 DNA sequence: TGTGCCAGCAGCTCCTCCCCAGCGGGGGCACGCACAGATACGCAGTATTTT. This translates into CASSSSPAGARTDTQYF.

The chain uses TRBV5-8 and TRBJ2-2; 10 bases line up with TRBD1. The V gene end was trimmed by 3 bases and the J gene end by 6 bases; junction bases not matched to a gene: 5. CDR1 and CDR2 from the germline V gene are SGHTS and YDEGEE. This CDR3 is 15 amino acids long. In DNA, the CDR3 is TGTGCCAGCAGCTGGGGACAGGGGACGTCCGGGGAGCTGTTTTTT. Translated: CASSWGQGTSGELFF. Together with reference TRBV5-8 and TRBJ2-2, the CDR3 gives the full variable domain: EAGVTQSPTHLIKTRGQQATLRCSPISGHTSVYWYQQALGLGLQFLLWYDEGEERNRGNFPPRFSGRQFPNYSSELNVNALELEDSALYLCASSWGQGTSGELFFGEGSRLTVL.

The J gene is TRBJ1-5, the V gene TRBV4-1, with unresolved D. CDR1 MGHRA and CDR2 YSYEKL come from the germline V gene. This CDR3 contains 17 residues. V was cut by 4 bases and J by 3 bases, with 19 bases left in between. CDR3 amino acids: CASSLIVGVQFNQPQHF. For the CDR3, the DNA is TGCGCCAGCAGCCTAATCGTGGGCGTACAGTTCAATCAGCCCCAGCATTTT.

The V call is TRBV4-1, the J call TRBJ1-1, with D maybe TRBD1 (5 bases). Germline-derived CDR1 and CDR2 are MGHRA and YSYEKL. V was pared by 0 bases and J by 4 bases, with 9 bases between. CDR3 length: 14 residues. The CDR3 protein is CASSQEEGATEAFF. CDR3 bases: TGCGCCAGCAGCCAAGAGGAAGGGGCCACTGAAGCTTTCTTT.

The gene calls are TRBV19 and TRBJ1-5, with TRBD1 matching 7 bases. Germline lookup yields CDR1 LNHDA and CDR2 SQIVND (reference sequence). The ends lost 11 bases at V and 1 base at J; junction bases unmatched: 8. This CDR3 is 14 amino acids long. This CDR3 is CASRDRVSNQPQHF. Here the CDR3 DNA reads TGTGCCTCAAGAGACAGGGTAAGCAATCAGCCCCAGCATTTT.

The rearrangement links TRBV10-1 to TRBJ1-1; D call uncertain. Germline V gene sequence: CDR1 WNHNN, CDR2 SYGVQD (reference sequence). Trimming took off 4 bases at V and 0 bases at J, with 6 bases between the two ends. This CDR3 spans 13 amino acids. CDR3 in DNA: TGCGCCAGCAGTGGCCAGTTGAACACTGAAGCTTTCTTT. Translation: CASSGQLNTEAFF.

The chain recombines TRBV6-1 with TRBJ2-5, with 10 bases that match TRBD2. The CDR3 extends over 16 amino acids. V lost 0 bases to trimming and J lost 2 bases; unmatched junction nucleotides: 3. Per the germline V gene, CDR1 is MNHNS and CDR2 is SASEGT. This CDR3 reads CASSEAVAGGQETQYF. The CDR3 nucleotides are TGTGCCAGCAGTGAAGCGGTAGCGGGAGGACAAGAGACCCAGTACTTC.

V usage is TRBV4-1 and J usage is TRBJ2-3, with D hard to call. The CDR3 has 11 amino acids. Germline V lookup: CDR1 MGHRA, CDR2 YSYEKL. Trimming took off 0 bases at V and 10 bases at J, with 5 bases between the two ends. CDR3 DNA sequence: TGCGCCAGCAGCCAAGAGTCGGCGCAGTATTTT. It encodes CASSQESAQYF.

This clone has a single count. The V call is TRBV11-3, the J call TRBJ2-5, with D uncertain. The V end lost 5 bases, the J end lost 5 bases, and 15 bases lay between the germline ends. Germline lookup yields CDR1 SGHNT and CDR2 YENEEA. The CDR3 sequence is 14 residues long. CDR3 sequence: CASSTPSYEETQYF. CDR3 coding DNA: TGTGCCAGCAGCACCCCGTCGTACGAGGAGACCCAGTACTTC.

This sequence joins TRBV11-2 and TRBJ2-2; D is unresolved. CDR3 length equals 12 residues. Germline CDR1 SGHAT, CDR2 FQNNGV. Deletions cut 0 bases from V and 7 bases from J, with 3 bases between. For the CDR3, the DNA is TGTGCCAGCAGCTTAGACCTCGGGGAGCTGTTTTTT. Encoded protein: CASSLDLGELFF.

The chain recombines TRBV18 with TRBJ2-7, with D possibly matching TRBD1 (5 bases). The CDR3 length is 14 residues. Germline values: CDR1 KGHSH, CDR2 LQKENI. The germline V and J ends were trimmed by 3 bases and 3 bases, with 12 bases remaining between them. DNA of the CDR3: TGTGCCAGCTCACCGGAACAGGTGTACTACGAGCAGTACTTC. Translated: CASSPEQVYYEQYF.

For the CDR3, the DNA is TGTGCCAGCAGCCCAAGGACAGGGGAAACATACAATGAGCAGTTCTTC. It yields the protein CASSPRTGETYNEQFF. The chain combines TRBV9 with TRBJ2-1; the match to TRBD1 covers 9 bases. J lost 4 bases, V lost 4 bases, and 9 bases had no gene match. CDR1 and CDR2 (germline): SGDLS, YYNGEE. The CDR3 extends over 16 amino acids.

This chain links TRBV10-3 with TRBJ2-1; perhaps TRBD1 as D (6 bases). CDR1 is ENHRY, CDR2 SYGVKD, per germline. The length of the CDR3 is 14 residues. Trimming removed 10 bases at V and 0 bases at J, with 13 bases between. The CDR3: CATKDRNSYNEQFF. The CDR3 DNA follows: TGTGCCACCAAGGACAGAAACTCCTACAATGAGCAGTTCTTC.